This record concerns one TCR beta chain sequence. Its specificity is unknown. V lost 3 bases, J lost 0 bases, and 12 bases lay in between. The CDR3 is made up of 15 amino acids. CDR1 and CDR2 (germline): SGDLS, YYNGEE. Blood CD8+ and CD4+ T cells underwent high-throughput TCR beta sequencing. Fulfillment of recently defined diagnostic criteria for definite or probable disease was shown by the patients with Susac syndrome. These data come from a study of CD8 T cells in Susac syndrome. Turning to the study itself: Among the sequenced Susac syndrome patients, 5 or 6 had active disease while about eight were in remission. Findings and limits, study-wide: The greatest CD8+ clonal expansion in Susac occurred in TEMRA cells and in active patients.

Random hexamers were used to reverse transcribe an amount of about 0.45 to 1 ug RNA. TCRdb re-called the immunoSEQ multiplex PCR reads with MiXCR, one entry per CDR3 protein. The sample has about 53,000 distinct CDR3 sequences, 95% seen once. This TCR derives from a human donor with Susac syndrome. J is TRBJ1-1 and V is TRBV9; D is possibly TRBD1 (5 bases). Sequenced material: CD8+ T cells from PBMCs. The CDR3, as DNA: TGTGCCAGCAGCGCCGGGACGGCTATGAACACTGAAGCTTTCTTT. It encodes CASSAGTAMNTEAFF. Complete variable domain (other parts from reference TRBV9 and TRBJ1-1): DSGVTQTPKHLITATGQRVTLRCSPRSGDLSVYWYQQSLDQGLQFLIQYYNGEERAKGNILERFSAQQFPDLHSELNLSSLELGDSALYFCASSAGTAMNTEAFFGQGTRLTVV.